The present entry profiles one TCR beta chain with its context. The assay was immunoSEQ multiplex PCR, and TCRdb's table has in-frame clones only and misses some. The sample records around 110,000 clones, approximately 90% being singletons. The CDR3 extends over 15 amino acids. The germline V gene has CDR1 SGHRS and CDR2 YFSETQ. The V and J ends lost 1 base and 2 bases, in that order; junction bases with no gene match: 4. The data were obtained in a study of T cell changes during pregnancy in multiple sclerosis. This material consisted of peripheral blood, taken in the third trimester of pregnancy. The sequence was collected from a female donor in good health, enrolled as a control in a pregnancy study. The V and J genes are TRBV5-1 and TRBJ2-7, with 9 bases that match TRBD1. The CDR3 bases are TGCGCCAGCAGCTTGAGAGGGACAGGGACCTACGAGCAGTACTTC. Its translation is CASSLRGTGTYEQYF. The variable domain in full, with the rest retrieved from reference TRBV5-1 and TRBJ2-7, is KAGVTQTPRYLIKTRGQQVTLSCSPISGHRSVSWYQQTPGQGLQFLFEYFSETQRNKGNFPGRFSGRQFSNSRSEMNVSTLELGDSALYLCASSLRGTGTYEQYFGPGTRLTVT.